The entry below gives a single T cell receptor (beta chain) sequence along with its context. The antigen is undetermined. This entry belongs to a study of Ad26.COV2.S vaccination and SARS-CoV-2 variants. Study-wide results and caveats: Post-vaccination spike-specific CD8+ and CD4+ T cell responses reportedly had substantial breadth. Measures of TCR breadth and depth may have fallen short of total T cell responses. Spike-specific TCR breadth ran higher among vaccine recipients than placebo recipients. The study found similar non-spike TCR breadth in vaccine and placebo recipients.

Assay used: immunoSEQ multiplex PCR; TCRdb lists only in-frame clones, some missing. The sample contains more than 150,000 clones, around 88% of which appear only once. The length of the CDR3 is 12 residues. Germline-derived CDR1 and CDR2 are MNHEY and SVGAGI. Trimming stripped 9 bases from V and 6 bases from J, with 15 bases between. Source: peripheral blood, taken after recovery from COVID-19. The chain joins TRBV6-5 to TRBJ2-7; the D gene is possibly TRBD1 (5 bases). The origin of this receptor is a human donor who had recovered from COVID-19. CDR3 nucleotides: TGTGCCAGTCACAGGTTTTACTTCGAGCAGTACTTC. This codes for CASHRFYFEQYF.